One and the same sample provided the 2 T cell receptor beta chains below, sequenced in a study of a mutant IDH1 vaccine in newly diagnosed glioma. Stated time point: week 5, during vaccination. Doses of 300 ug of mutant IDH1 20-mer peptide were given with topical imiquimod. Some clones are missing from TCRdb's copy, which holds only in-frame ones; the method was immunoSEQ multiplex PCR. In the table there are about 26,000 clones, around 80% of which are singletons. Their specific antigens are unknown. The sample consisted of PBMCs, taken from a glioma patient whose treatment included an IDH1 peptide vaccine. These receptors came from a man aged 40-49 years with glioma. Some clones in this sample may be carry-over from other donors' samples.

The chain links TRBV6-5 to TRBJ2-7, with TRBD1 identical over 7 bases. The V segment lost 6 bases and the J segment 1 base; nucleotides outside the gene matches: 9. This CDR3 comprises 15 residues. In germline, CDR1 is MNHEY, CDR2 SVGAGI. CDR3 nucleotides: TGTGCCAGCAGCGCCGGGACAGTAGAATCCTACGAGCAGTACTTC. Protein sequence: CASSAGTVESYEQYF.

This chain's CDR3 is CATSSPEEPQHF. CDR3 bases: TGTGCCACCAGCAGCCCTGAGGAGCCCCAGCATTTT. The rearrangement joins TRBV15 to TRBJ1-5, with D uncertain. CDR1 and CDR2 from the germline V gene are LNHNV and YYDKDF (reference sequence). Trimming pared 3 bases from V and 8 bases from J, leaving 8 bases between. The CDR3 has 12 residues.